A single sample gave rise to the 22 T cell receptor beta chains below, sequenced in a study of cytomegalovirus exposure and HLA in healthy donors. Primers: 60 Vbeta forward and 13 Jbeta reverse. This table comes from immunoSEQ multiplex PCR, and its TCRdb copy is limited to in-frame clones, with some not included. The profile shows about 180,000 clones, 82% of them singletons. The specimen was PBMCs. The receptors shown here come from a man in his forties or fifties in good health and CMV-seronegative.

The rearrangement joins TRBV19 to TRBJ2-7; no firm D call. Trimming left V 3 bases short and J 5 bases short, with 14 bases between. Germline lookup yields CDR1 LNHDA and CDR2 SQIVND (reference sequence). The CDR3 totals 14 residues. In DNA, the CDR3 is TGTGCCAGTAGTATGTCGGTCGGGTCCGACGAGCAGTACTTC. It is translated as CASSMSVGSDEQYF.

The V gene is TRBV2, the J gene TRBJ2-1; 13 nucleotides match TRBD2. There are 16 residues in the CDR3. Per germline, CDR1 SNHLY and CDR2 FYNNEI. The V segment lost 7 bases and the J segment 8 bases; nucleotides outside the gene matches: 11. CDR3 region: CASTPNPGLAGYEQFF. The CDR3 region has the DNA TGTGCCAGCACTCCAAACCCGGGACTAGCGGGATATGAGCAGTTCTTC.

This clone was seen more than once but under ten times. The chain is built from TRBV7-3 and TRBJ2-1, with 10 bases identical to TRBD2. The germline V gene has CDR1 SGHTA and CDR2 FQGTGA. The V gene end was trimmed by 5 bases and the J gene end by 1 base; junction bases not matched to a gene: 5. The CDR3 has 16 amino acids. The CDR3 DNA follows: TGTGCCAGCAGCCCCGCTAGCGGGGGATCCTACAATGAGCAGTTCTTC. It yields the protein CASSPASGGSYNEQFF.

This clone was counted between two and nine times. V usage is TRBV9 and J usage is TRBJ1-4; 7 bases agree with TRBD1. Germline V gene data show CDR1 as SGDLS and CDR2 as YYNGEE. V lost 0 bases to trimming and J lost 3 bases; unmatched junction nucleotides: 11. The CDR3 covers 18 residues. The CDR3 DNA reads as TGTGCCAGCAGCGTAGGACCCCAATACAGGGGCCCTAATGAAAAACTGTTTTTT. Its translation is CASSVGPQYRGPNEKLFF. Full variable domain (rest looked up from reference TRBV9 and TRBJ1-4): DSGVTQTPKHLITATGQRVTLRCSPRSGDLSVYWYQQSLDQGLQFLIQYYNGEERAKGNILERFSAQQFPDLHSELNLSSLELGDSALYFCASSVGPQYRGPNEKLFFGSGTQLSVL.

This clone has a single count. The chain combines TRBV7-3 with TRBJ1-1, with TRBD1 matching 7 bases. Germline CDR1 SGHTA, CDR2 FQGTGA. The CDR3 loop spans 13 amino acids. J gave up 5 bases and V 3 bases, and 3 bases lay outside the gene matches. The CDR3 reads CASSLDRSTEAFF. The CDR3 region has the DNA TGTGCCAGCAGCTTGGACAGGTCTACTGAAGCTTTCTTT.

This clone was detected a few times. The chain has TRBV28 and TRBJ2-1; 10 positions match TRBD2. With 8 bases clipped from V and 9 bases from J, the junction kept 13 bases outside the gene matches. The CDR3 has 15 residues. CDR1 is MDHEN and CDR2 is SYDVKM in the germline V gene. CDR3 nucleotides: TGTGCCAGCCACCTCGGGCTAGCGGGAGTGGGTGAGCAGTTCTTC. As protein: CASHLGLAGVGEQFF.

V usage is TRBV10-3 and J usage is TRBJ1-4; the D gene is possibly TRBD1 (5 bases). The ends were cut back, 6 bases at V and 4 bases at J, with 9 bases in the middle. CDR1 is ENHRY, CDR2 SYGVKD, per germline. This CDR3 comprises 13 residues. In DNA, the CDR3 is TGTGCCATCAGCAGCGACAGTAATGAAAAACTGTTTTTT. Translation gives CAISSDSNEKLFF.

This chain's CDR3 is CASSLGGGLGSYNEQFF. In DNA form, the CDR3 reads TGTGCCAGCAGTTTAGGGGGGGGCCTTGGCTCCTACAATGAGCAGTTCTTC. The chain is built from TRBV27 and TRBJ2-1; possibly TRBD2 for D (7 bases). Germline V gene data show CDR1 as MNHEY and CDR2 as SMNVEV (reference sequence). Trimming cost V 2 bases and J 0 bases, with 14 bases left between them. There are 17 residues in the CDR3.

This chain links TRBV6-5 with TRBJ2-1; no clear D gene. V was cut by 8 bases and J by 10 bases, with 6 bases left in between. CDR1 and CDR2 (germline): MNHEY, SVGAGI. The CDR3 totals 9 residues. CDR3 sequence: CASGREQFF. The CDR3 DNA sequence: TGTGCCAGCGGTAGAGAGCAGTTCTTC.

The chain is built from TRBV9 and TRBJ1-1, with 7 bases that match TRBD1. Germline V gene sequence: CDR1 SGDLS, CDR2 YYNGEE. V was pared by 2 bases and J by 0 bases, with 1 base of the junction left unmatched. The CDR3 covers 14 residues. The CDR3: CASSVTGLNTEAFF. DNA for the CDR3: TGTGCCAGCAGCGTGACAGGGTTGAACACTGAAGCTTTCTTT.

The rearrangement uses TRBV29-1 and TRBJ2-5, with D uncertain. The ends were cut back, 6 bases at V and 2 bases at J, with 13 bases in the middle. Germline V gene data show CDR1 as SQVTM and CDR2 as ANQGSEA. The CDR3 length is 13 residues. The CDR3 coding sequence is TGCAGCGTCGTAGCTAACCCTCAAGAGACCCAGTACTTC. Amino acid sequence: CSVVANPQETQYF.

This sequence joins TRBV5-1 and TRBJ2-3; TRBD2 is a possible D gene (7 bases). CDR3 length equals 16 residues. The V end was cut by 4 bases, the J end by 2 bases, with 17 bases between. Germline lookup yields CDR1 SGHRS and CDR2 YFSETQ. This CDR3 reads CASSPEGGPYTDTQYF. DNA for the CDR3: TGCGCCAGCAGCCCGGAGGGGGGGCCGTACACAGATACGCAGTATTTT.

The CDR3 DNA is TGTGCCAGCAGCCCAATTTCGAGCTGGGGGCGAGAGACCCAGTACTTC. Encoded protein: CASSPISSWGRETQYF. The chain has TRBV7-2 and TRBJ2-5; weak D call: TRBD1 (6 bases). Deletions cut 5 bases from V and 4 bases from J, with 20 bases between. The CDR3 totals 16 residues. Germline values: CDR1 SGHTA, CDR2 FQGNSA.

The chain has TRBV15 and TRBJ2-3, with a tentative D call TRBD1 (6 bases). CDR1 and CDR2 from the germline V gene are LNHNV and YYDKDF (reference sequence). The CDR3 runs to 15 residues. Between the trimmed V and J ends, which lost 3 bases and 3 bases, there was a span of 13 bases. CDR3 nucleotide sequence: TGTGCCACCAGCAGTCCGGTTACAGGGACAGATACGCAGTATTTT. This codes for CATSSPVTGTDTQYF. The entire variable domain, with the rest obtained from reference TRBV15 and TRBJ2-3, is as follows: DAMVIQNPRYQVTQFGKPVTLSCSQTLNHNVMYWYQQKSSQAPKLLFHYYDKDFNNEADTPDNFQSRRPNTSFCFLDIRSPGLGDTAMYLCATSSPVTGTDTQYFGPGTRLTVL.

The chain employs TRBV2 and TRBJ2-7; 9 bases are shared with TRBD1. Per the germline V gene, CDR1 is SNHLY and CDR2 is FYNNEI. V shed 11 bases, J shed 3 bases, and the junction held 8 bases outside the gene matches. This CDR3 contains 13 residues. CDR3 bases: TGTGCCGGAGCCGGGACAGGGAACTACGAGCAGTACTTC. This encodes CAGAGTGNYEQYF.

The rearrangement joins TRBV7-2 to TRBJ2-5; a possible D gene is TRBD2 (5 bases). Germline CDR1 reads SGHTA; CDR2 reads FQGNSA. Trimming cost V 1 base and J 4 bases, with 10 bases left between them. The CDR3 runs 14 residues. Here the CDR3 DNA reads TGTGCCAGCAGCTTAGGGGAGCCCCGAGAGACCCAGTACTTC. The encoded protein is CASSLGEPRETQYF.

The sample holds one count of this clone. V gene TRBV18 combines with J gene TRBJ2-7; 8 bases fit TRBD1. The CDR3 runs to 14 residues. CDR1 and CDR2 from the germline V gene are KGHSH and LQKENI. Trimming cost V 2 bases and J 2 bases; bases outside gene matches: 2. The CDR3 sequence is CASSPGTGAYEQYF. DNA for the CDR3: TGTGCCAGCTCACCAGGGACAGGAGCCTACGAGCAGTACTTC.

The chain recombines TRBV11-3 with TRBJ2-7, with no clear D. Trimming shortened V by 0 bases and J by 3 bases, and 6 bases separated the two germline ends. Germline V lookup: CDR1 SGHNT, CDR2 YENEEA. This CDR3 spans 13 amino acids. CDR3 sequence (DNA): TGTGCCAGCAGCTTAGATGGCGGCTACGAGCAGTACTTC. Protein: CASSLDGGYEQYF.

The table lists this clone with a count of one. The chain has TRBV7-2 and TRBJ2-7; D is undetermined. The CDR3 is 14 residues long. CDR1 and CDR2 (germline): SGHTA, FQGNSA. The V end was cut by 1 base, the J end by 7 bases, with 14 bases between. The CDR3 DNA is TGTGCCAGCAGCTTAGTCCCGCCTGCGTGGGAGCAGTACTTC. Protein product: CASSLVPPAWEQYF.

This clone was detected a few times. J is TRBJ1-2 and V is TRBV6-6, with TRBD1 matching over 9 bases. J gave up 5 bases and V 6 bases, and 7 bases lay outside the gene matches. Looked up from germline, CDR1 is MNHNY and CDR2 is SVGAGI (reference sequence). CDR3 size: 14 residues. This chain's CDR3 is CASRGQGKVYGYTF. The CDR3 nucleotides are TGTGCCAGCAGGGGACAGGGAAAGGTGTATGGCTACACCTTC.

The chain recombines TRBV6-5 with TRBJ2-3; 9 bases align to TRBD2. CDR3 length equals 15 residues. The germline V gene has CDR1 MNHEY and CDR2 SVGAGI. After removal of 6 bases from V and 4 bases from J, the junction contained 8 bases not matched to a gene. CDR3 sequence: CASSPGIAGADTQYF. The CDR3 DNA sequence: TGTGCCAGCAGCCCCGGGATAGCGGGGGCAGATACGCAGTATTTT.

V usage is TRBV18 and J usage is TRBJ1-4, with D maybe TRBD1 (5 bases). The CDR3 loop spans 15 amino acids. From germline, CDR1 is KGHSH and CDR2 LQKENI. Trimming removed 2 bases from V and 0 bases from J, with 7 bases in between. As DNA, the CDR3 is TGTGCCAGCTCACCAGTGACAGCAACTAATGAAAAACTGTTTTTT. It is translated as CASSPVTATNEKLFF.